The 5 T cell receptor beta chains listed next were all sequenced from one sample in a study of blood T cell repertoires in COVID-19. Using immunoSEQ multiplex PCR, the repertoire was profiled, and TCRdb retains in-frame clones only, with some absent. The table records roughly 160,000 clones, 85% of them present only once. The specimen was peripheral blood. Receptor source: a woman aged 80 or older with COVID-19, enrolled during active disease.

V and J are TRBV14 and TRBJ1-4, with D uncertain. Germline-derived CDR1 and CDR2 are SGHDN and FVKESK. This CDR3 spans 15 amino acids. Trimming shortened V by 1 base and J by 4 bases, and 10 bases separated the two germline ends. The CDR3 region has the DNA TGTGCCAGCAGCCAAGGGCATCGTAATAATGAAAAACTGTTTTTT. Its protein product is CASSQGHRNNEKLFF.

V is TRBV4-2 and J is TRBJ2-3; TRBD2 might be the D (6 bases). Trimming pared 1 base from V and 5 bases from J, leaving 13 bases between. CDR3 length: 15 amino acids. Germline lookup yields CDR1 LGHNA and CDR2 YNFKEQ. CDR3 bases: TGTGCCAGCAGCCAAGTCCGGGGGACGGGAGATACGCAGTATTTT. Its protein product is CASSQVRGTGDTQYF.

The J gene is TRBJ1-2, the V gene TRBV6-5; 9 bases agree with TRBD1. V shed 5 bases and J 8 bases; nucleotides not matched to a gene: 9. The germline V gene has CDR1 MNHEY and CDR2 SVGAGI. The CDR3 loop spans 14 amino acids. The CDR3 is CASSTNRGLEGYTF. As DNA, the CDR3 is TGTGCCAGCAGTACGAACAGGGGGCTCGAGGGCTACACCTTC.

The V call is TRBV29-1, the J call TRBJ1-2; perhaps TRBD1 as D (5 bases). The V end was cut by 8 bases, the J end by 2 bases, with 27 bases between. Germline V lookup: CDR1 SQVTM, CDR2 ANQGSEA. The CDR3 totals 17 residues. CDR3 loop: CSTRSHPMDIRNYGYTF. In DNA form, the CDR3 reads TGCAGCACGCGATCCCATCCCATGGACATAAGGAACTATGGCTACACCTTC.

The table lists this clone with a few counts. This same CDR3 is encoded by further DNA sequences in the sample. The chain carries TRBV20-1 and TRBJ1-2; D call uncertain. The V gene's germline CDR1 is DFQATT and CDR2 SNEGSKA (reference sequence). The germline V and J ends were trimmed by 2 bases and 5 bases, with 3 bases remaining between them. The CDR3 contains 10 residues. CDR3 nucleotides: TGCAGTGCTAGATCGTATGGCTACACCTTC. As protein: CSARSYGYTF.